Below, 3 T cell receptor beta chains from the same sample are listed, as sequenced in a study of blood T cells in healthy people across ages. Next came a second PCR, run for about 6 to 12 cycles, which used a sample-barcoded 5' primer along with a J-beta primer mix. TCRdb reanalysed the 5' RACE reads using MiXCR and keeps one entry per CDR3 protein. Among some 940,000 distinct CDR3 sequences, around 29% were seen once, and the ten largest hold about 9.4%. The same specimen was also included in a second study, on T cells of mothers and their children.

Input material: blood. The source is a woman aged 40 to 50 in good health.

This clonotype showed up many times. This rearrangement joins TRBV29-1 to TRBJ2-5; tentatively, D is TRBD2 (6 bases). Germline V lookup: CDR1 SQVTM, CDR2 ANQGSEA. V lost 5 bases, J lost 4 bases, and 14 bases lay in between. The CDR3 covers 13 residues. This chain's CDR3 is CSVSQAGPETQYF. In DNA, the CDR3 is TGCAGCGTTTCACAGGCGGGGCCAGAGACCCAGTACTTC.

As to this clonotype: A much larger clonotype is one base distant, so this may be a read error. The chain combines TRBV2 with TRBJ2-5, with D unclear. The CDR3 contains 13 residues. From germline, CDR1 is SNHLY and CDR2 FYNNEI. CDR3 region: CTSSGNAQETQYF. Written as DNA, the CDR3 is TGTACCAGCAGTGGGAACGCCCAAGAGACCCAGTACTTC. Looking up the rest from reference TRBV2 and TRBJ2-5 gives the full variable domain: EPEVTQTPSHQVTQMGQEVILRCVPISNHLYFYWYRQILGQKVEFLVSFYNNEISEKSEIFDDQFSVERPDGSNFTLKIRSTKLEDSAMYFCTSSGNAQETQYFGPGTRLLVL.

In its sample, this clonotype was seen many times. CDR3: CASNDQPQHF. The CDR3 DNA reads TGTGCCAGCAACGACCAGCCCCAGCATTTT. J is TRBJ1-5 and V is TRBV6-1; D is ambiguous. The CDR3 has 10 amino acids. Deletions cut 7 bases from V and 7 bases from J, with 5 bases between. Germline values: CDR1 MNHNS, CDR2 SASEGT.